This T cell receptor beta chain is drawn from a study of blood T cells in healthy people across ages. At the level of the study: When template switching was applied, about one barcoded beta molecule was captured per two T cells.

As regards this clonotype: Its antigen is currently unknown.

The CDR3 runs 15 residues. Germline V gene data show CDR1 as SGHTA and CDR2 as FQGNSA. The V gene lost 3 bases and the J gene lost 2 bases, with 14 bases spanning the gap. Next came a second PCR, run for about 6 to 12 cycles, which used a sample-barcoded 5' primer along with a J-beta primer mix. Every cDNA was tagged by a template-switch adaptor with 12 random nucleotides. TCRdb re-analysed the 5' RACE reads in MiXCR, keeping a single row per CDR3 protein. The sample lists 540,000 or so distinct CDR3 sequences, about 25% occurring once. Study findings and constraints: Per million T cells, the diversity of TCR beta decreased roughly linearly as age advanced. In these data, TCR beta diversity tracked strongly with naive T cell percentage.

Sequences were obtained from blood. The sequence derives from a woman between 65 and 79 years old in good health. V usage is TRBV7-2 and J usage is TRBJ2-7; D is tentatively TRBD1 or TRBD2 (5 bases each). The CDR3 loop is CASSLERDGPYEQYF. CDR3 DNA: TGTGCCAGCAGCTTGGAACGGGACGGCCCCTACGAGCAGTACTTC.